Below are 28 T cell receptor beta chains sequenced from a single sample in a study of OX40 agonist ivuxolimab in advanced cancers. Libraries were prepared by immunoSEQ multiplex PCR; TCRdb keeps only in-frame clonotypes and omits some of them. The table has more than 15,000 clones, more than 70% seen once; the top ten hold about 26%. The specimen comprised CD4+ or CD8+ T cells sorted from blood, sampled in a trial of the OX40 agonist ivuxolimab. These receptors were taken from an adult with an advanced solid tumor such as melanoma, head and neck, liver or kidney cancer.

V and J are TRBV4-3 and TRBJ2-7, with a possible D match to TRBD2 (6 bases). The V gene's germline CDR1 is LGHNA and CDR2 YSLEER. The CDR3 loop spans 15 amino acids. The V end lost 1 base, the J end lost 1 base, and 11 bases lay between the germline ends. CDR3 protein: CASSQGTSPSYEQYF. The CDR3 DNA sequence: TGCGCCAGCAGCCAAGGAACTAGCCCGTCCTACGAGCAGTACTTC.

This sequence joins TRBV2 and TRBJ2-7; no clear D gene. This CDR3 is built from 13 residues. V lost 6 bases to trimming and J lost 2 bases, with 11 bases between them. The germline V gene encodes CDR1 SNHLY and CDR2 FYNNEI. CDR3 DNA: TGTGCCAGCAGCGGGCAGGTCGCCTACGAGCAGTACTTC. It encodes CASSGQVAYEQYF.

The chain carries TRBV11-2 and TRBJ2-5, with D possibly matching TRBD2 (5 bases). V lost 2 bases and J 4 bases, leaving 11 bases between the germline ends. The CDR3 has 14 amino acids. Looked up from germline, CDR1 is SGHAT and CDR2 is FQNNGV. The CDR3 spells CASSLYYGGETQYF. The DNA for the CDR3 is TGTGCCAGCAGCTTATACTATGGAGGAGAGACCCAGTACTTC.

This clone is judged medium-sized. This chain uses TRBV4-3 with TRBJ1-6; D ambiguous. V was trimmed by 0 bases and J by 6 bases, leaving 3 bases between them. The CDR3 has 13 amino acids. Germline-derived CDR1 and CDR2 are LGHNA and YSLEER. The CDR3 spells CASSQEFNSPLHF. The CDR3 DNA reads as TGCGCCAGCAGCCAAGAGTTTAATTCACCCCTCCACTTT.

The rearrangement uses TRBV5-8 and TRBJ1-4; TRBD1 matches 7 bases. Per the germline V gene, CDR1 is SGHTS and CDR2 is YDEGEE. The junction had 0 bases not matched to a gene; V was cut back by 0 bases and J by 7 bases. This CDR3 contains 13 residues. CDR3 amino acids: CASSLDRGEKLFF. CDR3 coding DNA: TGTGCCAGCAGCTTGGACAGGGGTGAAAAACTGTTTTTT. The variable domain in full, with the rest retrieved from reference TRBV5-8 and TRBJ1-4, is EAGVTQSPTHLIKTRGQQATLRCSPISGHTSVYWYQQALGLGLQFLLWYDEGEERNRGNFPPRFSGRQFPNYSSELNVNALELEDSALYLCASSLDRGEKLFFGSGTQLSVL.

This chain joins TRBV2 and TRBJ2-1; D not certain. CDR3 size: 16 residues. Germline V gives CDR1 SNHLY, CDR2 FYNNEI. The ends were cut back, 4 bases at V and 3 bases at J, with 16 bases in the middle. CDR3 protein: CASSGPDTKSYNEQFF. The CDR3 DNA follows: TGTGCCAGCAGTGGTCCCGACACGAAGAGCTACAATGAGCAGTTCTTC.

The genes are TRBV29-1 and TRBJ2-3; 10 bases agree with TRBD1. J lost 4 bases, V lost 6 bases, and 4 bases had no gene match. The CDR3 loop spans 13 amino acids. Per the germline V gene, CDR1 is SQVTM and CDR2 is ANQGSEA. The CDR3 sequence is CSVRTGGPDTQYF. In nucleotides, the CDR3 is TGCAGCGTCCGGACAGGGGGTCCAGATACGCAGTATTTT.

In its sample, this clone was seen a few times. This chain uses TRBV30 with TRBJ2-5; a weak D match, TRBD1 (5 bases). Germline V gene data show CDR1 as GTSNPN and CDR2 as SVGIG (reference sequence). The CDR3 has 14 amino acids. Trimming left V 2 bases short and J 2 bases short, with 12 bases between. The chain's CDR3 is CAWSTGWGQETQYF. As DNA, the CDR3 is TGTGCCTGGAGTACAGGTTGGGGACAAGAGACCCAGTACTTC.

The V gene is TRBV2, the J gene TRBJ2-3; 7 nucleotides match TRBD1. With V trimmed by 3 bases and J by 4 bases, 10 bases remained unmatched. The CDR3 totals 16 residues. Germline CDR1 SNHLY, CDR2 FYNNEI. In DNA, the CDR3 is TGTGCCAGCAGTGAGAGTCCGGGACAGCTCCCAGATACGCAGTATTTT. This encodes CASSESPGQLPDTQYF.

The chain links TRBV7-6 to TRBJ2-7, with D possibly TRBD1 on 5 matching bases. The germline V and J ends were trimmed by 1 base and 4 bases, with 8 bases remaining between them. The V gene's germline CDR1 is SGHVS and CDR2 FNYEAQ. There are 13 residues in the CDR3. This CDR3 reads CASSLVTDYEQYF. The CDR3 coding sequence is TGTGCCAGCAGCTTAGTGACAGATTACGAGCAGTACTTC.

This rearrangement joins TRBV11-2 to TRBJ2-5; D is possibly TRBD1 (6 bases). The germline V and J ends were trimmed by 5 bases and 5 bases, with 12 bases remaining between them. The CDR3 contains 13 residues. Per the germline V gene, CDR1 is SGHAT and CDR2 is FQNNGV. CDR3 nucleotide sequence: TGTGCCAGCAGCAAGGGGGAGAGGGAGACCCAGTACTTC. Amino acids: CASSKGERETQYF.

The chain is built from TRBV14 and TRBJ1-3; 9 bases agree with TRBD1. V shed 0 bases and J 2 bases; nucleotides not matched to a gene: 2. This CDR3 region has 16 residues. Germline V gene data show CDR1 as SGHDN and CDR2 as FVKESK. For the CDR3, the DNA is TGTGCCAGCAGCCAAGACGGGACAGGGACTGGAAACACCATATATTTT. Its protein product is CASSQDGTGTGNTIYF. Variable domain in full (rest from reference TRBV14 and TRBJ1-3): EAGVTQFPSHSVIEKGQTVTLRCDPISGHDNLYWYRRVMGKEIKFLLHFVKESKQDESGMPNNRFLAERTGGTYSTLKVQPAELEDSGVYFCASSQDGTGTGNTIYFGEGSWLTVV.

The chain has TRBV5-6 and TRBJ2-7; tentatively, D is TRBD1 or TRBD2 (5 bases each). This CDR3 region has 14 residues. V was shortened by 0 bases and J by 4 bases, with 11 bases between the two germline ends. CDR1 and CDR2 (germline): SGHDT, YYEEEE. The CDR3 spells CASSLGQWGYEQYF. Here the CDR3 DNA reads TGTGCCAGCAGCTTGGGACAGTGGGGGTACGAGCAGTACTTC.

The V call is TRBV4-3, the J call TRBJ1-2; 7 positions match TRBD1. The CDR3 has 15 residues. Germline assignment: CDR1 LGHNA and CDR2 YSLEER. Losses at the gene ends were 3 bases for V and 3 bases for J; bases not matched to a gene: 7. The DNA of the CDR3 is TGCGCCAGCAGCCAGAACAGGGGATTGGACTATGGCTACACCTTC. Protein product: CASSQNRGLDYGYTF.

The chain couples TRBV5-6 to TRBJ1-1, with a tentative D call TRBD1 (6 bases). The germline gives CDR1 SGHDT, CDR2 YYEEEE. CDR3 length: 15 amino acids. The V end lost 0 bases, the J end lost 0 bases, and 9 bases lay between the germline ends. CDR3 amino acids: CASSLEGHLNTEAFF. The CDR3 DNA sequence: TGTGCCAGCAGCTTGGAGGGACACCTGAACACTGAAGCTTTCTTT.

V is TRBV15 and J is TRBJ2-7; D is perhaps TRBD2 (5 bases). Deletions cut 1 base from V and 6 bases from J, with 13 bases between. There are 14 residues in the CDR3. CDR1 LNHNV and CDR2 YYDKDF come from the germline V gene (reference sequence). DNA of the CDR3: TGTGCCACCAGCAGAGGCCCGGGGTGGGGCGAGCAGTACTTC. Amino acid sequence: CATSRGPGWGEQYF.

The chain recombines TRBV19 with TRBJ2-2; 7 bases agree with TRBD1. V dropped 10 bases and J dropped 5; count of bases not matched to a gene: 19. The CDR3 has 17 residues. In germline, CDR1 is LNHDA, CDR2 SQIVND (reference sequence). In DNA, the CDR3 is TGTGCCACTTCGACAGGGAGATATTCGATAAGGACCGGGGAGCTGTTTTTT. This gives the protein CATSTGRYSIRTGELFF.

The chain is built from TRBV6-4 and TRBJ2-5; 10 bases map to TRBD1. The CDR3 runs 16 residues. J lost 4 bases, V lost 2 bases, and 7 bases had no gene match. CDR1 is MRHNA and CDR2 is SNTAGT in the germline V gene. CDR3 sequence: CASSDAPGQGRETQYF. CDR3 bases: TGTGCCAGCAGTGACGCCCCGGGACAGGGGAGAGAGACCCAGTACTTC.

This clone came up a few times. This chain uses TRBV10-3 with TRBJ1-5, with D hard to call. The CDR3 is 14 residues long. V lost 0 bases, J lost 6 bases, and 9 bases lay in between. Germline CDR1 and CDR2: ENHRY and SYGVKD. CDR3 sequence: CAISESKAIQPQHF. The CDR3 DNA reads TGTGCCATCAGTGAGTCGAAGGCTATTCAGCCCCAGCATTTT.

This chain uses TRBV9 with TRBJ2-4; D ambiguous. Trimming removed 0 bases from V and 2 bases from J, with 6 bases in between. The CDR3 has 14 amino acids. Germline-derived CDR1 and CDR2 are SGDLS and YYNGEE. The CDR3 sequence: CASSVGGSKNIQYF. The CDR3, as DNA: TGTGCCAGCAGCGTAGGTGGATCCAAAAACATTCAGTACTTC.

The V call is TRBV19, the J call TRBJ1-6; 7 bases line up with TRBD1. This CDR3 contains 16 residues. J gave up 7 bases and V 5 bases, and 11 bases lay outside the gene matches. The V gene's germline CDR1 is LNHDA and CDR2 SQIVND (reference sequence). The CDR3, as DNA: TGTGCCAGTAGTCGAACGACAGGGATCAAGAATTCACCCCTCCACTTT. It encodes CASSRTTGIKNSPLHF.

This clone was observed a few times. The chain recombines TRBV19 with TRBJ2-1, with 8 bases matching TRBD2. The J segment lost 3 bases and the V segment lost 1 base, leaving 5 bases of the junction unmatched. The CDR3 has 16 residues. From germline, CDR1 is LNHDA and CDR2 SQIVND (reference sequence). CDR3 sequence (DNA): TGTGCCAGTAGTATAGGCACTAGCGGTTACTACAATGAGCAGTTCTTC. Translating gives CASSIGTSGYYNEQFF.

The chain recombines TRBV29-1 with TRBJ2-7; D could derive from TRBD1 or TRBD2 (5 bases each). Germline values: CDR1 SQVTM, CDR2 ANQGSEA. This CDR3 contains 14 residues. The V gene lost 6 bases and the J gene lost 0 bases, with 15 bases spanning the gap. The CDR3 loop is CSVVYRRSSYEQYF. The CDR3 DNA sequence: TGCAGCGTAGTTTACAGGAGGAGCTCCTACGAGCAGTACTTC.

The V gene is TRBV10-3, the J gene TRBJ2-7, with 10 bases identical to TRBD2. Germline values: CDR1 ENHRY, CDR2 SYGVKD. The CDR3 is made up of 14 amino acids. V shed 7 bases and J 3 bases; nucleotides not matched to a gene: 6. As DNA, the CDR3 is TGTGCCATCAAAGCGCTAGCGGGAGACTACGAGCAGTACTTC. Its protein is CAIKALAGDYEQYF.

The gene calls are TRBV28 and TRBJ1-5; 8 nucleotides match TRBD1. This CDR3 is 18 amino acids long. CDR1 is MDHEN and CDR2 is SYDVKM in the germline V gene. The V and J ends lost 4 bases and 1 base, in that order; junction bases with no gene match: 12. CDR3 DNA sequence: TGTGCCAGCAGTTGGTTCATGGCAGGGGGCCCGAGCAATCAGCCCCAGCATTTT. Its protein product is CASSWFMAGGPSNQPQHF.

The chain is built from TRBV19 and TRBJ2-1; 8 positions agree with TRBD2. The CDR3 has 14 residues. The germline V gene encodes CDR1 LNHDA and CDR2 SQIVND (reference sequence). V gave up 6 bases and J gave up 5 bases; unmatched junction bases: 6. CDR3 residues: CASRSWREDNEQFF. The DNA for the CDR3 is TGTGCCAGTAGGAGCTGGCGGGAGGACAATGAGCAGTTCTTC.

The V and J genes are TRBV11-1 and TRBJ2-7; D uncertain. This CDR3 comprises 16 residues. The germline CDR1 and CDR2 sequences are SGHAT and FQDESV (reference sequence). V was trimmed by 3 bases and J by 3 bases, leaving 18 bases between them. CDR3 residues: CASSLLGSGGYYEQYF. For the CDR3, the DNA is TGTGCCAGCAGCTTGCTGGGGTCAGGCGGATACTACGAGCAGTACTTC.

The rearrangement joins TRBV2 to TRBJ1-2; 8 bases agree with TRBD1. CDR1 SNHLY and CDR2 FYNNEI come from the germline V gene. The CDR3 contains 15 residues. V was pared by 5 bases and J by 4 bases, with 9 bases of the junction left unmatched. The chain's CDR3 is CASSTRTGRAYGYTF. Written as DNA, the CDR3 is TGTGCCAGCAGTACCCGGACAGGGAGGGCCTATGGCTACACCTTC.